This TCR beta chain was sequenced for a study of beta chain features in type 1 diabetes. In the study overall: There were approximately 100,000,000 sorted cells examined across all samples.

The isolated RNA, all of it, was reverse transcribed, so expressed TCRB transcripts were what got sequenced. Sequenced by immunoSEQ multiplex PCR; TCRdb stores in-frame clones only, minus some. The table shows 630,000 or so clones, with over 11% occurring only once. Broader study findings: All four CD4+ subsets of Type 1 diabetes patients contained TCRB CDR3s that were moderately but significantly shorter.

The CDR3 has 15 amino acids. The V end lost 3 bases, the J end lost 0 bases, and 8 bases lay between the germline ends. Germline values: CDR1 MNHEY, CDR2 SMNVEV (reference sequence). Turning to this clone: The antigen remains unidentified.

The source is a man in his late teens or twenties with type 1 diabetes. The rearrangement joins TRBV27 to TRBJ1-4; D remains ambiguous. Sequenced sample: naive CD4+ T cells from blood. CDR3 nucleotides: TGTGCCAGCAGTTTTGACCTTTCAACTAATGAAAAACTGTTTTTT. Its translation is CASSFDLSTNEKLFF.